This entry features one T cell receptor (beta chain) sequence. This clonotype was seen only a few times. It has no known antigen specificity. No per-base quality is available; no much larger clone lies one base away. The data were obtained in a study of identical twins (TCRdb year 2016). Describing the broader study: The study deep-sequenced TCR alpha and beta repertoires from monozygotic twins, unrelated adults of various ages and cord blood to test whether fetal clonotypes persist. To rule out contamination, the twin experiments were replicated at different times with different library preparation protocols. The paper as a whole reports these results and caveats: Because the same donors could not be followed over many years, the conclusions relied on cross-sectional statistical analysis. In monozygotic twins, out-of-frame TCR alpha sharing was systematically underestimated by recombination models, although the models agreed with sharing between unrelated individuals. Fewer insertions were carried by abundant cord blood beta clonotypes; a weaker similar trend was observed in young adult naive repertoires, while no such trend was observed in memory repertoires. Excess twin sharing in beta out-of-frame sequences was weaker because fewer shared sequences lowered the signal-to-noise ratio. Invariant T cells such as MAIT and iNKT could partly confound zero-insertion analyses, although diverse VJ usage argued against such confounding for most clonotypes. Compared with coincidental sharing between unrelated individuals, an excess of low generation-probability sequences was observed among out-of-frame TCR alpha sequences shared between twins.

The library was built by means of 5' RACE. TCRdb names Illumina HiSeq 2000 as the instrument used. A universal primer binding site was added through template switching, and the final cDNA carried a unique molecular identifier so that TCR cDNA molecules could be counted accurately. Specific primers in the conserved constant-segment region were used to synthesize first-strand cDNA for TCR alpha and beta chains. Each cDNA library was double barcoded, with a SMART-Mk sample barcode plus Illumina barcodes, to control for contamination. Two successive PCR steps introduced TruSeq adapter sequences along with Illumina sample barcodes. The Illumina HiSeq platform was used with custom primers to sequence TCR alpha and beta cDNA libraries. Per the original workflow: Unique molecular identifiers were extracted from raw reads with MiGEC, and CDR3 positions were determined with MiXCR. For each individual, recombination models were inferred using an EM algorithm with the repgenHMM and IGoR tools. Shared clonotype analysis was performed with the tcR package in R, normalizing sharing by the product of cloneset sizes. To study raw recombination free of thymic and clonal selection effects, out-of-frame nonproductive sequences were analyzed. TCRdb took the public reads, trimmed them with fastp at Q25, ran MiXCR for clone calling and kept in-frame beta chains. CDR3 protein duplicates are merged, each entry listing the most common genes and DNA. TCRdb assigned the V and J calls; the authors' analysis was not used. A total of fewer than 250,000 distinct CDR3 sequences appear in this sample, 7.5% of them only once. The leading ten clones occupy less than 2.5% of the sample.

V lost 0 bases and J lost 7 bases, and the count of bases not matched to a germline gene is 14. Including cysteine and phenylalanine, the CDR3 has 18 amino acids. The CDR3 DNA has 54 bases and is translated from base 1. The germline V gene specifies SGDLS as CDR1 and YYNGEE as CDR2. Only healthy Caucasian donors were included. Three pairs of female monozygotic twins, all aged roughly 18 to 29 years, made up the twin cohort. Miltenyi CD45RO+ enrichment and human naive T-cell isolation kits were used to isolate memory (CD45RO+) and naive T cells from PBMC. The same data also contributed to another study, on yellow fever vaccine responses in identical twins. As the second paper documents: According to the authors, the vaccine-induced T cell response in identical twins seemed to be partly convergent and partly specific to each individual. In identical twins, the study followed T cell clones that responded to the vaccine with precision.

Sequencing was performed on memory (CD45RO+) T cells sorted from blood. The cell subset or site label, as the study defines it: CD45RO+ enriched T cells. The TCR sequence derives from a woman aged 18-29 years in good health. The sequence joins TRBV9 to TRBJ2-1, with 9 junctional bases fitting TRBD2. At the DNA level, the sequence is TGTGCCAGCAGCGTAGGGCTAGCGGGGCCCCAAAGGGATAATGAGCAGTTCTTC. This translates into CASSVGLAGPQRDNEQFF.